A single sample gave rise to the 25 T cell receptor beta chains below, sequenced in a study of T-cell memory formation after mild COVID-19. TCRdb used MiXCR to reprocess the 5' RACE reads, holding one entry per CDR3 protein. The sample carries about 150,000 distinct CDR3 sequences, around 13% recorded once. The source material was PBMCs or a T cell subset sorted from them (not recorded which). These receptors were obtained from an adult woman who had mild COVID-19 (a few samples of this study predate the infection). Cell type and time point are not known.

This clonotype has at least ten counts. The chain links TRBV5-1 to TRBJ2-1; 7 bases match TRBD1. The CDR3 spans 15 residues. Germline assignment: CDR1 SGHRS and CDR2 YFSETQ. The V and J ends lost 5 bases and 0 bases, in that order; junction bases with no gene match: 5. This chain's CDR3 is CASSEGASSYNEQFF. Written as DNA, the CDR3 is TGCGCCAGCAGTGAGGGGGCCAGCTCCTACAATGAGCAGTTCTTC.

The chain carries TRBV12-3 or TRBV12-4 and TRBJ2-5; possibly TRBD2 for D (5 bases). The CDR3 extends over 14 amino acids. Deletions cut 1 base from V and 1 base from J, with 7 bases between. The CDR3 DNA is TGTGCCAGCAGTTTAGGGACTGTCCAAGAGACCCAGTACTTC. Amino acids: CASSLGTVQETQYF.

A few counts support this clonotype. V and J are TRBV5-5 and TRBJ1-4; D is ambiguous. The CDR3 extends over 14 amino acids. Trimming cost V 5 bases and J 0 bases, with 8 bases left between them. Germline CDR1 and CDR2: SGHKS and YYEKEE (reference sequence). The DNA of the CDR3 is TGTGCCAGCAGTCTTAGTGCAACTAATGAAAAACTGTTTTTT. Its translation is CASSLSATNEKLFF. Complete variable domain (other parts from reference TRBV5-5 and TRBJ1-4): DAGVTQSPTHLIKTRGQQVTLRCSPISGHKSVSWYQQVLGQGPQFIFQYYEKEERGRGNFPDRFSARQFPNYSSELNVNALLLGDSALYLCASSLSATNEKLFFGSGTQLSVL.

This clonotype was counted only a few times. The gene calls are TRBV7-2 and TRBJ2-1; D is possibly TRBD2 (7 bases). The V end was cut by 3 bases, the J end by 6 bases, with 18 bases between. The CDR3 runs to 16 residues. CDR1 and CDR2 from the germline V gene are SGHTA and FQGNSA. CDR3 coding DNA: TGTGCCAGCAGCTTTTCGAGGGGGAGGGCCATCAATGAGCAGTTCTTC. Its translation is CASSFSRGRAINEQFF.

There are a few counts of this clonotype. The chain uses TRBV2 and TRBJ2-2, with D possibly called TRBD1 or TRBD2 (6 bases each). Trimming shortened V by 9 bases and J by 4 bases, and 12 bases separated the two germline ends. The CDR3 sequence is 13 residues long. Germline values: CDR1 SNHLY, CDR2 FYNNEI. CDR3 amino acids: CASRGDGTGELFF. The CDR3 DNA follows: TGTGCCAGTAGGGGGGATGGCACCGGGGAGCTGTTTTTT.

This clonotype came up a few times. The chain combines TRBV12-3 or TRBV12-4 with TRBJ2-7; 9 bases agree with TRBD1. CDR3 length: 15 residues. Trimming cost V 6 bases and J 0 bases; bases outside gene matches: 6. The CDR3 sequence is CASSHTGGLSYEQYF. Written as DNA, the CDR3 is TGTGCCAGCAGCCACACAGGGGGCCTCTCCTACGAGCAGTACTTC.

The chain carries TRBV4-1 and TRBJ2-7, with 7 positions matching TRBD1. There are 15 residues in the CDR3. The V segment lost 4 bases and the J segment 3 bases; nucleotides outside the gene matches: 9. The germline gives CDR1 MGHRA, CDR2 YSYEKL. The CDR3 loop reads CASSLTPGQNYEQYF. CDR3 nucleotide sequence: TGCGCCAGCAGCCTAACACCGGGACAGAACTACGAGCAGTACTTC.

In DNA form, the CDR3 reads TGTGCCAGCAGCGTTCAACTAGCGGGAGCTAACGAGCAGTACTTC. This gives the protein CASSVQLAGANEQYF. The V call is TRBV9, the J call TRBJ2-7, with 11 nucleotides matching TRBD2. The trim removed 2 bases at V and 5 bases at J, leaving 6 bases unmatched. This CDR3 region has 15 residues. The germline gives CDR1 SGDLS, CDR2 YYNGEE.

The V gene is TRBV12-3 or TRBV12-4, the J gene TRBJ2-5; no clear D. The CDR3 covers 13 residues. V shed 7 bases and J shed 2 bases, with 11 bases lying between them. CDR3 coding DNA: TGTGCCAGCACCGCCCAGGTGCAAGAGACCCAGTACTTC. This codes for CASTAQVQETQYF.

The rearrangement joins TRBV5-1 to TRBJ2-4; 11 bases are shared with TRBD1. V shed 5 bases, J shed 8 bases, and the junction held 15 bases outside the gene matches. The CDR3 has 17 residues. CDR1 is SGHRS, CDR2 YFSETQ, per germline. Here the CDR3 DNA reads TGCGCCAGCAGATCCTTCGGACAGGGGGCTTTTCCTGACATTCAGTACTTC. Translating it yields CASRSFGQGAFPDIQYF.

This chain links TRBV4-3 with TRBJ2-7, with TRBD2 matching 13 bases. The V segment lost 2 bases and the J segment 2 bases; nucleotides outside the gene matches: 9. This CDR3 spans 18 amino acids. Looked up from germline, CDR1 is LGHNA and CDR2 is YSLEER. For the CDR3, the DNA is TGCGCCAGCAGCCAACAATTGGGGACTAGCGGGATGACCTACGAGCAGTACTTC. Translation gives CASSQQLGTSGMTYEQYF.

The chain uses TRBV6-5 and TRBJ2-1, with 13 nucleotides matching TRBD2. The germline V gene has CDR1 MNHEY and CDR2 SVGAGI. After removal of 6 bases from V and 9 bases from J, the junction contained 11 bases not matched to a gene. The CDR3 is 16 residues long. CDR3 residues: CASRQKLAGGLGEQFF. In DNA form, the CDR3 reads TGTGCCAGCAGGCAAAAACTAGCGGGGGGGCTCGGTGAGCAGTTCTTC.

This clonotype occurred a few times. The J gene is TRBJ2-1, the V gene TRBV27, with 7 positions matching TRBD2. CDR1 is MNHEY and CDR2 is SMNVEV in the germline V gene (reference sequence). CDR3 length equals 16 residues. The J segment lost 13 bases and the V segment lost 8 bases, leaving 23 bases of the junction unmatched. This chain's CDR3 is CASGIPEGFGLDYQFF. In DNA, the CDR3 is TGTGCCAGCGGGATACCAGAGGGATTCGGACTAGACTACCAGTTCTTC.

This clonotype turned up a few times. The chain joins TRBV12-3 or TRBV12-4 to TRBJ1-1; 10 bases agree with TRBD1. V lost 7 bases to trimming and J lost 0 bases; unmatched junction nucleotides: 11. This CDR3 is built from 17 residues. The CDR3 nucleotides are TGTGCCAGCATTGGATGGCCGGACAGGGGGATGAACACTGAAGCTTTCTTT. The encoded protein is CASIGWPDRGMNTEAFF.

V usage is TRBV7-9 and J usage is TRBJ2-3, with 9 bases aligning to TRBD2. J lost 2 bases, V lost 4 bases, and 16 bases had no gene match. CDR1 is SEHNR, CDR2 FQNEAQ, per germline (reference sequence). The CDR3 has 19 residues. The CDR3 DNA sequence: TGTGCCAGCAGCTACCCTAGCCCCTTAGCGGGAGCGTTCACAGATACGCAGTATTTT. Its translation: CASSYPSPLAGAFTDTQYF.

In this sample, this clonotype turned up a few times. The gene calls are TRBV4-3 and TRBJ2-3, with D possibly being TRBD1 (5 bases). Germline CDR1 is LGHNA and CDR2 is YSLEER. The CDR3 covers 15 residues. V lost 0 bases and J 2 bases, leaving 9 bases between the germline ends. CDR3 coding DNA: TGCGCCAGCAGCCAAGATCAGGGCATCACAGATACGCAGTATTTT. It is translated as CASSQDQGITDTQYF.

The chain uses TRBV4-1 and TRBJ2-5; 9 positions match TRBD1. Germline lookup yields CDR1 MGHRA and CDR2 YSYEKL. Trimming removed 3 bases from V and 6 bases from J; junction bases left unmatched: 5. This CDR3 is 14 amino acids long. The CDR3 protein is CASSQPGQGKTQYF. In nucleotides, the CDR3 is TGCGCCAGCAGCCAGCCGGGACAGGGCAAGACCCAGTACTTC.

V is TRBV4-1 and J is TRBJ1-2; no definite D call. Germline lookup yields CDR1 MGHRA and CDR2 YSYEKL. The V and J ends lost 0 bases and 7 bases respectively, with 6 bases between them. This CDR3 has 12 amino acids. CDR3 coding DNA: TGCGCCAGCAGCCAAGATGGGAGTGGCTACACCTTC. This gives the protein CASSQDGSGYTF.

This chain links TRBV6-1 with TRBJ1-1, with a tentative D call TRBD1 (5 bases). This CDR3 is built from 13 residues. The ends were cut back, 7 bases at V and 2 bases at J, with 11 bases in the middle. CDR1 is MNHNS and CDR2 is SASEGT in the germline V gene. Written as DNA, the CDR3 is TGTGCCAGCACCGTGACAGCAAACACTGAAGCTTTCTTT. This translates into CASTVTANTEAFF.

This clonotype was detected only a few times. The chain combines TRBV4-2 with TRBJ1-1; 8 bases line up with TRBD1. In germline, CDR1 is LGHNA, CDR2 YNFKEQ. The CDR3 spans 16 residues. V lost 3 bases to trimming and J lost 0 bases; unmatched junction nucleotides: 6. The CDR3 sequence: CASSHPGGGVNTEAFF. DNA for the CDR3: TGTGCCAGCAGCCACCCAGGGGGCGGGGTGAACACTGAAGCTTTCTTT.

The genes are TRBV7-2 and TRBJ1-2, with TRBD1 matching 8 bases. V trimming: 5 bases; J trimming: 7 bases; junction bases outside the gene matches: 6. CDR1 is SGHTA and CDR2 is FQGNSA in the germline V gene. The CDR3 spans 13 residues. The CDR3 region has the DNA TGTGCCAGCAGCCCTGGACAGGGAGGTGGCTACACCTTC. Its protein product is CASSPGQGGGYTF. The full variable domain, rest sourced from reference TRBV7-2 and TRBJ1-2, is GAGVSQSPSNKVTEKGKDVELRCDPISGHTALYWYRQSLGQGLEFLIYFQGNSAPDKSGLPSDRFSAERTGGSVSTLTIQRTQQEDSAVYLCASSPGQGGGYTFGSGTRLTVV.

This clonotype showed up just a few times. This rearrangement joins TRBV20-1 to TRBJ2-7; tentatively, D is TRBD2 (6 bases). Germline V CDR1 and CDR2: DFQATT, SNEGSKA (reference sequence). Trimming cost V 3 bases and J 5 bases, with 14 bases left between them. This CDR3 has 13 residues. Here the CDR3 DNA reads TGCAGTGCTAGGTCGGCTAGCGTCCACGAGCAGTACTTC. As protein: CSARSASVHEQYF.

This clonotype showed up just a few times. The chain has TRBV11-3 and TRBJ1-1; unclear D gene. Germline CDR1 is SGHNT and CDR2 is YENEEA. The ends were cut back, 7 bases at V and 5 bases at J, with 17 bases in the middle. This CDR3 contains 14 residues. The CDR3 DNA reads as TGTGCCAGCATGAGGCGCGGGATGGGGACTGAAGCTTTCTTT. Translated, it gives CASMRRGMGTEAFF.

The table lists this clonotype with a few counts. The chain has TRBV7-9 and TRBJ2-3, with 8 bases aligning to TRBD2. V trimming: 5 bases; J trimming: 4 bases; junction bases outside the gene matches: 8. This CDR3 contains 15 residues. CDR1 SEHNR and CDR2 FQNEAQ come from the germline V gene (reference sequence). In nucleotides, the CDR3 is TGTGCCAGCAGCCACAGCGGGAGCGCCGCAGATACGCAGTATTTT. Encoded protein: CASSHSGSAADTQYF. The variable domain in full, with the rest retrieved from reference TRBV7-9 and TRBJ2-3, is DTGVSQNPRHKITKRGQNVTFRCDPISEHNRLYWYRQTLGQGPEFLTYFQNEAQLEKSRLLSDRFSAERPKGSFSTLEIQRTEQGDSAMYLCASSHSGSAADTQYFGPGTRLTVL.

The rearrangement uses TRBV6-5 and TRBJ2-2; 7 nucleotides agree with TRBD2. Germline CDR1 and CDR2: MNHEY and SVGAGI. The V segment lost 10 bases and the J segment 5 bases; nucleotides outside the gene matches: 4. This CDR3 comprises 12 residues. CDR3 in DNA: TGTGCCACATTGGGGGGGACCGGGGAGCTGTTTTTT. This gives the protein CATLGGTGELFF.